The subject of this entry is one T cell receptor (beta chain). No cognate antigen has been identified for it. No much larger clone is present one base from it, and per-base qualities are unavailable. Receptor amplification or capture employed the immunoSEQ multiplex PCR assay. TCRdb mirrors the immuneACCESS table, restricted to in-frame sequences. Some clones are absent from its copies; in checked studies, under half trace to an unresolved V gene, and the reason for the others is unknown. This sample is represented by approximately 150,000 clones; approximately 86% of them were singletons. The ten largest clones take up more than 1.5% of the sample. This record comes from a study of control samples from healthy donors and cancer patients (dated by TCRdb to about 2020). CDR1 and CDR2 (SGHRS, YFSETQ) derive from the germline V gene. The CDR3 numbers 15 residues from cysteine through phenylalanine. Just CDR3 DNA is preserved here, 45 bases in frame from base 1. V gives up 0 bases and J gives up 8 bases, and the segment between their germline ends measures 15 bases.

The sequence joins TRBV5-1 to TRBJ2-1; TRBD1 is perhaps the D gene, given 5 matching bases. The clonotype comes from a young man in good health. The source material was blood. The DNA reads TGCGCCAGCAGCTTGGTTGGGATACAAGGGGATGAGCAGTTCTTC. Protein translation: CASSLVGIQGDEQFF.